The 27 T cell receptor beta chains presented below share a single source sample, sequenced in a study of blood T cell repertoires in COVID-19. Repertoires were generated with immunoSEQ multiplex PCR, while TCRdb's copy carries only in-frame clones and drops some. Altogether about 250,000 clones are present, about 86% being singletons, with the ten largest covering over 1.3%. The sequencing input was peripheral blood. The receptors originated from a man aged 80 or over with acute or convalescent COVID-19.

The rearrangement joins TRBV19 to TRBJ1-5; D call uncertain. Deletions cut 5 bases from V and 1 base from J, with 9 bases between. Germline V CDR1 and CDR2: LNHDA, SQIVND (reference sequence). CDR3 length equals 14 residues. For the CDR3, the DNA is TGTGCCAGTAGTTACCAGGTCAGCAATCAGCCCCAGCATTTT. It yields the protein CASSYQVSNQPQHF.

This clone has a count of ten or more. V usage is TRBV2 and J usage is TRBJ1-2, with no clear D. V lost 7 bases, J lost 4 bases, and 16 bases lay in between. This CDR3 region has 14 residues. Germline V gene lookup returns CDR1 SNHLY and CDR2 FYNNEI. The CDR3: CASKAGDTVYGYTF. The DNA of the CDR3 is TGTGCCAGCAAAGCGGGTGACACCGTCTATGGCTACACCTTC. Supplemented by reference TRBV2 and TRBJ1-2, the full variable domain reads EPEVTQTPSHQVTQMGQEVILRCVPISNHLYFYWYRQILGQKVEFLVSFYNNEISEKSEIFDDQFSVERPDGSNFTLKIRSTKLEDSAMYFCASKAGDTVYGYTFGSGTRLTVV.

This chain uses TRBV19 with TRBJ1-4; a possible D gene is TRBD1 (5 bases). The CDR3 extends over 14 amino acids. Germline V lookup: CDR1 LNHDA, CDR2 SQIVND (reference sequence). V dropped 10 bases and J dropped 9 bases, with 21 bases sitting between them. CDR3 coding DNA: TGTGCCAACCCGGGTGGGCACCGGGGGAAAAAACTGTTTTTT. Translated, it gives CANPGGHRGKKLFF.

This rearrangement joins TRBV27 to TRBJ2-3, with D perhaps TRBD2 (6 bases). This CDR3 has 16 residues. Trimming stripped 1 base from V and 3 bases from J, with 14 bases between. Germline lookup yields CDR1 MNHEY and CDR2 SMNVEV (reference sequence). The CDR3 DNA follows: TGTGCCAGCAGTTTATGGACACCGGAGGGGACAGATACGCAGTATTTT. Its translation is CASSLWTPEGTDTQYF.

V is TRBV4-1 and J is TRBJ1-2; 8 positions match TRBD1. Germline CDR1 reads MGHRA; CDR2 reads YSYEKL. V lost 1 base and J lost 8; bases outside the gene matches: 6. This CDR3 region has 14 residues. The CDR3 region has the DNA TGCGCCAGCAGCCAAGTGCGGACAGGGATGGGCTACACCTTC. It codes for CASSQVRTGMGYTF.

The V call is TRBV12-3 or TRBV12-4, the J call TRBJ1-4; a weak D match, TRBD1 (6 bases). V was cut by 4 bases and J by 8 bases, with 8 bases left in between. This CDR3 spans 12 amino acids. For the CDR3, the DNA is TGTGCCAGCAGTTGGGGGCGAGAAAAACTGTTTTTT. This encodes CASSWGREKLFF.

This chain joins TRBV27 and TRBJ1-5; tentative D call: TRBD1 (5 bases). V shed 6 bases and J shed 4 bases, with 13 bases lying between them. The CDR3 consists of 14 residues. Germline V gene sequence: CDR1 MNHEY, CDR2 SMNVEV (reference sequence). CDR3 residues: CASRPGLVNQPQHF. DNA for the CDR3: TGTGCCAGCAGACCGGGACTGGTAAATCAGCCCCAGCATTTT.

V is TRBV10-1 and J is TRBJ2-2; a possible D gene is TRBD1 (5 bases). CDR1 and CDR2 (germline): WNHNN, SYGVQD (reference sequence). Trimming shortened V by 3 bases and J by 1 base, and 15 bases separated the two germline ends. There are 17 residues in the CDR3. In DNA form, the CDR3 reads TGCGCCAGCAGTGATGCGCAGGGTTCGCTGAACACCGGGGAGCTGTTTTTT. This codes for CASSDAQGSLNTGELFF.

The V gene is TRBV7-9, the J gene TRBJ2-7; 7 nucleotides agree with TRBD2. The germline gives CDR1 SEHNR, CDR2 FQNEAQ (reference sequence). CDR3 length equals 15 residues. Trimming cost V 3 bases and J 1 base; bases outside gene matches: 6. CDR3 coding DNA: TGTGCCAGCAGCTTCACGGGACTAAGATCCTACGAGCAGTACTTC. Translation gives CASSFTGLRSYEQYF.

The genes are TRBV7-9 and TRBJ1-1; D remains unclear. CDR3 length equals 15 residues. V shed 2 bases and J shed 1 base, with 11 bases lying between them. CDR1 is SEHNR and CDR2 is FQNEAQ in the germline V gene (reference sequence). CDR3 DNA: TGTGCCAGCAGCTTATCATCACATGGGAACACTGAAGCTTTCTTT. Translating it yields CASSLSSHGNTEAFF.

In its sample, this clone was seen once. The gene calls are TRBV24-1 and TRBJ1-2; D not certain. Trimming took off 9 bases at V and 2 bases at J, with 12 bases between the two ends. This CDR3 spans 13 amino acids. The germline gives CDR1 KGHDR, CDR2 SFDVKD. CDR3 amino acids: CATSRGLNYGYTF. The CDR3 DNA sequence: TGTGCCACCTCCCGAGGGTTGAACTATGGCTACACCTTC.

The DNA of the CDR3 is TGTGCCAGCGAATCCATGACAGGGCTAAACTATGGCTACACCTTC. Protein sequence: CASESMTGLNYGYTF. V and J are TRBV6-1 and TRBJ1-2, with 7 positions matching TRBD1. Germline V gene lookup returns CDR1 MNHNS and CDR2 SASEGT. The CDR3 covers 15 residues. V dropped 8 bases and J dropped 2; count of bases not matched to a gene: 11.

The rearrangement links TRBV24-1 to TRBJ2-3, with TRBD2 matching over 13 bases. The V and J ends lost 4 bases and 4 bases, in that order; junction bases with no gene match: 7. The germline V gene encodes CDR1 KGHDR and CDR2 SFDVKD. This CDR3 has 17 amino acids. CDR3 sequence: CATSDPGLAGDSDTQYF. The CDR3 nucleotides are TGTGCCACCAGTGACCCAGGACTAGCGGGAGATTCAGATACGCAGTATTTT.

The chain recombines TRBV29-1 with TRBJ2-7, with 9 bases lining up with TRBD1. Trimming at V came to 5 bases and at J to 5 bases, leaving 10 bases not matched to a gene. CDR1 is SQVTM, CDR2 ANQGSEA, per germline. CDR3 length: 14 residues. The DNA for the CDR3 is TGCAGCGTTCCTTCGGACAGGGGATTGAACGAGCAGTACTTC. Protein: CSVPSDRGLNEQYF.

This chain uses TRBV6-2 or TRBV6-3 with TRBJ1-2; perhaps TRBD1 as D (5 bases). There are 11 residues in the CDR3. V shed 5 bases and J shed 5 bases, with 6 bases lying between them. CDR1 and CDR2 from the germline V gene are MNHEY and SVGEGT. The CDR3 sequence is CASSQGYGYTF. For the CDR3, the DNA is TGTGCCAGCAGTCAGGGTTATGGCTACACCTTC.

The chain carries TRBV12-3 or TRBV12-4 and TRBJ1-4, with D perhaps TRBD1 (5 bases). Trimming removed 2 bases at V and 15 bases at J, with 13 bases between. The CDR3 loop spans 12 amino acids. CDR3 nucleotide sequence: TGTGCCAGCAGTTTATTCCAGGGTGCTTTGTTTTTT. Translating gives CASSLFQGALFF.

The chain recombines TRBV5-6 with TRBJ2-1, with 15 bases identical to TRBD2. The length of the CDR3 is 16 residues. Per germline, CDR1 SGHDT and CDR2 YYEEEE. V lost 2 bases to trimming and J lost 7 bases; unmatched junction nucleotides: 4. For the CDR3, the DNA is TGTGCCAGCAGCTTAAGGACTAGCGGGAGGGAGAATGAGCAGTTCTTC. Encoded protein: CASSLRTSGRENEQFF.

The chain is built from TRBV6-5 and TRBJ2-7; 9 positions agree with TRBD2. There are 15 residues in the CDR3. V trimming: 6 bases; J trimming: 7 bases; junction bases outside the gene matches: 13. Germline lookup yields CDR1 MNHEY and CDR2 SVGAGI. This CDR3 reads CASSRGTVAGEEQYF. CDR3 bases: TGTGCCAGCAGCCGCGGGACGGTAGCGGGGGAGGAGCAGTACTTC.

This clone turned up a few times. This chain uses TRBV25-1 with TRBJ1-5; possible D gene TRBD1, 5 bases. The CDR3 contains 14 residues. Germline assignment: CDR1 MGHDK and CDR2 SYGVNS. V lost 3 bases to trimming and J lost 0 bases, with 6 bases between them. The CDR3 DNA is TGTGCCAGCAGTGAGACAGTTAGCAATCAGCCCCAGCATTTT. Its translation: CASSETVSNQPQHF.

The chain carries TRBV10-3 and TRBJ1-5, with 7 nucleotides matching TRBD1. Per the germline V gene, CDR1 is ENHRY and CDR2 is SYGVKD. CDR3 size: 15 residues. V lost 4 bases, J lost 0 bases, and 3 bases stayed unmatched. CDR3 nucleotides: TGTGCCATCAGTGTGACAGGGAATAGCAATCAGCCCCAGCATTTT. Its translation: CAISVTGNSNQPQHF.

The rearrangement uses TRBV27 and TRBJ2-7, with 13 bases aligning to TRBD2. The CDR3 extends over 15 amino acids. Trimming at V came to 6 bases and at J to 2 bases, leaving 4 bases not matched to a gene. Looked up from germline, CDR1 is MNHEY and CDR2 is SMNVEV (reference sequence). The CDR3 DNA reads TGTGCCAGCAGGGGACTAGCGGGATTAGCCTACGAGCAGTACTTC. Translation: CASRGLAGLAYEQYF.

The chain has TRBV12-3 or TRBV12-4 and TRBJ2-1, with D unclear. The V end lost 5 bases, the J end lost 1 base, and 6 bases lay between the germline ends. The CDR3 covers 13 residues. CDR3 sequence (DNA): TGTGCCAGCAGTACACAGTCCTACAATGAGCAGTTCTTC. It is translated as CASSTQSYNEQFF.

V is TRBV5-1 and J is TRBJ2-5; the D gene is possibly TRBD1 (6 bases). CDR3 size: 14 residues. V was pared by 5 bases and J by 0 bases, with 11 bases between. The V gene's germline CDR1 is SGHRS and CDR2 YFSETQ. CDR3 amino acids: CASRGRTDQETQYF. For the CDR3, the DNA is TGCGCCAGCAGAGGCCGGACAGACCAAGAGACCCAGTACTTC.

This clone came up once. This rearrangement joins TRBV19 to TRBJ2-5; TRBD2 matches 9 bases. V gave up 5 bases and J gave up 2 bases; unmatched junction bases: 15. Per the germline V gene, CDR1 is LNHDA and CDR2 is SQIVND (reference sequence). This CDR3 region has 18 residues. CDR3 sequence (DNA): TGTGCCAGTAGTTCCGTATTCGAGACTAGCGGCAGTCAAGAGACCCAGTACTTC. Protein sequence: CASSSVFETSGSQETQYF.

V is TRBV10-3 and J is TRBJ1-3; D not certain. CDR3 length equals 15 residues. Per germline, CDR1 ENHRY and CDR2 SYGVKD. V shed 1 base and J shed 0 bases, with 7 bases lying between them. Here the CDR3 DNA reads TGTGCCATCAGTGAGTTACAGACCTCTGGAAACACCATATATTTT. This encodes CAISELQTSGNTIYF.

The chain couples TRBV25-1 to TRBJ2-7, with unresolved D. The CDR3 is 14 amino acids. Looked up from germline, CDR1 is MGHDK and CDR2 is SYGVNS. V was pared by 1 base and J by 4 bases, with 11 bases between. The CDR3 nucleotides are TGTGCCAGCAGTGAATTTGGCCCCTCGTACGAGCAGTACTTC. Protein product: CASSEFGPSYEQYF.

This chain links TRBV6-2 or TRBV6-3 with TRBJ1-1; TRBD1 aligns across 8 bases. The germline V gene has CDR1 MNHEY and CDR2 SVGEGT. The CDR3 is 14 residues long. V was pared by 2 bases and J by 5 bases, with 4 bases of the junction left unmatched. DNA of the CDR3: TGTGCCAGCAGTTACACAGGGGGATGGACTGAAGCTTTCTTT. The encoded protein is CASSYTGGWTEAFF.